One T cell receptor (beta chain) is described in this entry. The antigen is unknown. These data come from a study of T cells after yellow fever vaccination. In the study overall: Researchers used SMART-Seq v4 Ultra Low Input to prepare fractions that had low cell numbers. Findings and limits, study-wide: Abundant clonotypes from the bulk population could contaminate FACS-sorted repertoires. The booster response re-showed most primary clones: around 96% CD4, roughly 91% CD8.

5'RACE template switching generated TCR cDNA, adding a universal primer site and UMIs. Using its own MiXCR run on the 5' RACE reads, TCRdb lists one record per CDR3 protein. The sample consists of 500,000 to 550,000 distinct CDR3 sequences, about a fifth of them appearing once. Germline CDR1 is SNHLY and CDR2 is FYNNEI. V shed 3 bases and J shed 4 bases, with 16 bases lying between them. CDR3 size: 15 residues. This chain uses TRBV2 with TRBJ2-7; maybe TRBD2 (5 bases). The TCR comes from a man aged 18 to 35 who received the YFV17D yellow fever vaccine. The material sequenced was PBMCs, taken approximately 20 days after the first yellow fever vaccination. The CDR3 here is CASSDPGFRSYEQYV. CDR3 nucleotides: TGTGCCAGCAGTGACCCGGGATTCCGCTCGTACGAGCAGTACGTC.